This T cell receptor beta chain was captured in a study of cytomegalovirus exposure and HLA in healthy donors. A multiplex PCR was run with 60 Vbeta primers and 13 Jbeta primers. Per the original data handling: There were about 80 million unique TCR beta chains by a later count, and about 12 million of them were shared. The repertoire was sequenced with immunoSEQ multiplex PCR; TCRdb's copy has only in-frame clones and lacks some. V, J and clone size are taken as reported in that table, and D and trimming were inferred from the DNA itself. The sample contains 200,000 to 250,000 clones, 82% of which appear only once. Study-level points and caveats: Later analysis identified a missense DCLRE1C variant that was linked to TCR beta V- and J-gene trimming. Because they were indistinguishable, some V segments, including TRBV6-2 and TRBV6-3, were excluded. Later analysis showed TCR association rates varying by HLA locus, highest for DRB1 and lowest for HLA-C.

Germline V CDR1 and CDR2: LGHNA, YSLEER. V was pared by 0 bases and J by 5 bases, with 6 bases of the junction left unmatched. CDR3 length: 16 residues. With regard to this clone: Its antigen remains unidentified.

The TCR originated in a woman between 35 and 50 years old in good health and CMV-seropositive. The sample comprised PBMCs. This chain connects TRBV4-3 to TRBJ2-7; 11 positions match TRBD2. The CDR3 DNA sequence: TGCGCCAGCAGCCAAGATGGCCTAGCGGGAGGAAACGAGCAGTACTTC. Amino acids: CASSQDGLAGGNEQYF.